What follows are 20 T cell receptor beta chains derived from one specimen sequenced in a study of T cell repertoires in cytomegalovirus infection. TCRdb passed the reads through MiXCR, listing each CDR3 protein once. Counted here are some 130,000 distinct CDR3 sequences, roughly 9% occurring once; the ten biggest clones make up over 9%. Sequencing was performed on PBMCs. The receptors come from a human donor in good health (CMV status not recorded). Some clones in this sample may be carry-over from other donors' samples.

This clonotype was recorded many times. The V gene is TRBV5-4, the J gene TRBJ2-2; D is unclear. Trimming removed 0 bases at V and 6 bases at J, with 6 bases between. Germline CDR1 SGHNT, CDR2 YYREEE (reference sequence). The CDR3 sequence is 13 residues long. CDR3 sequence: CASSLETAGELFF. As DNA, the CDR3 is TGTGCCAGCAGCTTGGAGACGGCCGGGGAGCTGTTTTTT.

This clonotype was observed many times. The chain has TRBV11-2 and TRBJ1-1; D is unresolved. V was shortened by 3 bases and J by 1 base, with 12 bases between the two germline ends. Germline assignment: CDR1 SGHAT and CDR2 FQNNGV. The CDR3 is 15 residues long. CDR3 bases: TGTGCCAGCAGCTTTGGGAGTACTGGGAACACTGAAGCTTTCTTT. It is translated as CASSFGSTGNTEAFF.

This chain uses TRBV9 with TRBJ2-7, with D unresolved. The V end lost 0 bases, the J end lost 7 bases, and 11 bases lay between the germline ends. This CDR3 has 13 residues. CDR1 is SGDLS, CDR2 YYNGEE, per germline. CDR3 nucleotide sequence: TGTGCCAGCAGCGTAGGAGGAGTCGGGGAGCAGTACTTC. Residues: CASSVGGVGEQYF.

There are many counts of this clonotype. The chain employs TRBV2 and TRBJ1-2; no clear D. The CDR3 runs to 13 residues. Germline values: CDR1 SNHLY, CDR2 FYNNEI. V was shortened by 9 bases and J by 6 bases, with 17 bases between the two germline ends. In DNA form, the CDR3 reads TGTGCCAGTGGTGTTAGCCCGGTCGATGGCTACACCTTC. It is translated as CASGVSPVDGYTF.

This clonotype has only a few counts. This chain joins TRBV28 and TRBJ2-5; TRBD1 matches at 9 bases. Trimming cost V 3 bases and J 5 bases; bases outside gene matches: 7. The CDR3 length is 15 residues. Germline CDR1 reads MDHEN; CDR2 reads SYDVKM. CDR3 coding DNA: TGTGCCAGCAGTTTTGGGACAGGGTTGGGGGAGACCCAGTACTTC. This encodes CASSFGTGLGETQYF. The entire variable domain, with the rest obtained from reference TRBV28 and TRBJ2-5, is as follows: DVKVTQSSRYLVKRTGEKVFLECVQDMDHENMFWYRQDPGLGLRLIYFSYDVKMKEKGDIPEGYSVSREKKERFSLILESASTNQTSMYLCASSFGTGLGETQYFGPGTRLLVL.

This clonotype appeared many times. The chain combines TRBV7-9 with TRBJ1-1, with D perhaps TRBD1 (5 bases). The CDR3 covers 15 residues. V lost 3 bases, J lost 1 base, and 12 bases lay in between. Germline loops: CDR1 SEHNR, CDR2 FQNEAQ (reference sequence). The CDR3 DNA sequence: TGTGCCAGCAGCTTTGCTGGGGGTGGGAACACTGAAGCTTTCTTT. Translated: CASSFAGGGNTEAFF.

This clonotype was detected once. The junction departs from germline at one end; a sequencing error may be responsible. The chain recombines TRBV7-2 with TRBJ2-3; unclear D gene. The CDR3 loop spans 16 amino acids. Germline CDR1 SGHTA, CDR2 FQGNSA. The CDR3 DNA sequence: TGTCCCAGCCGCTTCTCGGTGCTGGTGGCCACAAATACGCAGTATTTT. Protein sequence: CPSRFSVLVATNTQYF.

In this sample, this clonotype turned up many times. The chain couples TRBV12-3 or TRBV12-4 to TRBJ1-4; the D is unclear. The V end lost 2 bases, the J end lost 7 bases, and 8 bases lay between the germline ends. The length of the CDR3 is 13 residues. The CDR3 bases are TGTGCCAGCAGTTTAAAGGAAGCTGAAAAACTGTTTTTT. It is translated as CASSLKEAEKLFF.

This clonotype showed up many times. The V call is TRBV7-8, the J call TRBJ2-7; D remains unclear. Trimming removed 6 bases at V and 3 bases at J, with 15 bases between. The V gene's germline CDR1 is SGHVS and CDR2 FQNEAQ. CDR3 length: 14 amino acids. The CDR3 spells CASRERASLYEQYF. The CDR3 DNA reads as TGTGCCAGCAGGGAACGCGCCTCTCTCTACGAGCAGTACTTC.

The J gene is TRBJ1-2, the V gene TRBV5-1, with D perhaps TRBD1 (5 bases). Germline V CDR1 and CDR2: SGHRS, YFSETQ. V gave up 3 bases and J gave up 0 bases, with 9 bases separating them. The CDR3 has 14 residues. CDR3 sequence: CASSSDTPNYGYTF. CDR3 sequence (DNA): TGCGCCAGCAGCTCGGACACTCCTAACTATGGCTACACCTTC.

Comments on this clonotype: A much larger clone lies a single base off, so this may be a read error. Without the conserved terminal phenylalanine or tryptophan, this CDR3 likely stems from a read error. The V call is TRBV12-5, the J call TRBJ1-5; the D is unclear. Trimming left V 2 bases short and J 0 bases short, with 14 bases between. Germline V gene data show CDR1 as LGHNT and CDR2 as FRNRAP. The CDR3 sequence is 17 residues long. The CDR3 DNA reads TGTGCTAGTGGTTTGAAGCCAGAAGATTATAGCAATCAGCCCCAGCATCTT. Translating gives CASGLKPEDYSNQPQHL.

This clonotype has at least ten counts. The chain recombines TRBV7-2 with TRBJ1-1, with TRBD1 as a possible D gene (6 bases). Between the trimmed V and J ends, which lost 6 bases and 4 bases, there was a span of 15 bases. In germline, CDR1 is SGHTA, CDR2 FQGNSA. The CDR3 is made up of 14 amino acids. CDR3 nucleotides: TGTGCCAGCAGGGAGTCGGGGGGGCCCACTGAAGCTTTCTTT. Translated, it gives CASRESGGPTEAFF.

This clonotype came up many times. This rearrangement joins TRBV5-4 to TRBJ2-4, with 8 positions matching TRBD2. The junction had 7 bases not matched to a gene; V was cut back by 0 bases and J by 5 bases. The CDR3 has 16 amino acids. The V gene's germline CDR1 is SGHNT and CDR2 YYREEE (reference sequence). Written as DNA, the CDR3 is TGTGCCAGCAGCTTGGGGCTAGCGGGCGGAGAAAACATTCAGTACTTC. Its protein product is CASSLGLAGGENIQYF. Variable domain in full (rest from reference TRBV5-4 and TRBJ2-4): ETGVTQSPTHLIKTRGQQVTLRCSSQSGHNTVSWYQQALGQGPQFIFQYYREEENGRGNFPPRFSGLQFPNYSSELNVNALELDDSALYLCASSLGLAGGENIQYFGAGTRLSVL.

This clonotype was seen ten or more times. The chain combines TRBV18 with TRBJ1-2; no reliable D call. The CDR3 spans 14 residues. Trimming removed 2 bases from V and 3 bases from J, with 10 bases in between. CDR1 and CDR2 (germline): KGHSH, LQKENI. The DNA for the CDR3 is TGTGCCAGCTCACCAATCGCGGCAGACTATGGCTACACCTTC. Its translation: CASSPIAADYGYTF.

This clonotype was seen only a few times. The chain recombines TRBV19 with TRBJ2-3, with 7 bases that match TRBD2. The J segment lost 5 bases and the V segment lost 3 bases, leaving 11 bases of the junction unmatched. CDR1 is LNHDA and CDR2 is SQIVND in the germline V gene (reference sequence). The CDR3 is 16 residues long. The CDR3 DNA follows: TGTGCCAGTAGTATTGCCGGGGGGTATGTCGGAGATACGCAGTATTTT. Its translation: CASSIAGGYVGDTQYF.

This clonotype was seen repeatedly, ten times or more. V usage is TRBV18 and J usage is TRBJ2-7, with 7 bases fitting TRBD1. Germline lookup yields CDR1 KGHSH and CDR2 LQKENI. This CDR3 region has 13 residues. V lost 6 bases and J lost 5; bases outside the gene matches: 7. CDR3 in DNA: TGTGCCAGCTCCCCCAACAGGGGCCACGAGCAGTACTTC. As protein: CASSPNRGHEQYF.

The CDR3 sequence: CASLPSFHTGGFSYEQYF. CDR3 in DNA: TGTGCCAGCCTTCCGAGTTTCCATACAGGGGGCTTTTCCTACGAGCAGTACTTC. This sequence joins TRBV6-2 or TRBV6-3 and TRBJ2-7; 9 positions agree with TRBD1. The CDR3 length is 18 residues. The germline V gene has CDR1 MNHEY and CDR2 SVGEGT. V gave up 8 bases and J gave up 1 base; unmatched junction bases: 18.

This clonotype was observed a handful of times. The chain couples TRBV28 to TRBJ2-1; D is possibly TRBD2 (6 bases). The CDR3 consists of 15 residues. V shed 4 bases and J shed 7 bases, with 17 bases lying between them. The germline V gene encodes CDR1 MDHEN and CDR2 SYDVKM. The CDR3 region has the DNA TGTGCCAGCAGTTCCGGGACTTCGGGATTTAATGAGCAGTTCTTC. Its translation is CASSSGTSGFNEQFF.

This clonotype appeared many times. The chain is built from TRBV7-6 and TRBJ2-3, with 15 bases fitting TRBD2. The germline V gene encodes CDR1 SGHVS and CDR2 FNYEAQ. V lost 5 bases to trimming and J lost 3 bases; unmatched junction nucleotides: 3. This CDR3 spans 16 amino acids. CDR3: CASSPGLAGGTDTQYF. The CDR3 nucleotides read TGTGCCAGCAGCCCGGGACTAGCGGGGGGTACAGATACGCAGTATTTT. Full variable domain (outside the CDR3, taken from reference TRBV7-6 and TRBJ2-3): GAGVSQSPRYKVTKRGQDVALRCDPISGHVSLYWYRQALGQGPEFLTYFNYEAQQDKSGLPNDRFSAERPEGSISTLTIQRTEQRDSAMYRCASSPGLAGGTDTQYFGPGTRLTVL.

Many counts were recorded for this clonotype. The rearrangement uses TRBV7-9 and TRBJ2-1; D may be TRBD1 (6 bases). CDR3 length equals 16 residues. V was trimmed by 5 bases and J by 0 bases, leaving 14 bases between them. Germline V lookup: CDR1 SEHNR, CDR2 FQNEAQ (reference sequence). The DNA for the CDR3 is TGTGCCAGCAGCCCCGGGACACCGAGCTCCTACAATGAGCAGTTCTTC. Encoded protein: CASSPGTPSSYNEQFF.